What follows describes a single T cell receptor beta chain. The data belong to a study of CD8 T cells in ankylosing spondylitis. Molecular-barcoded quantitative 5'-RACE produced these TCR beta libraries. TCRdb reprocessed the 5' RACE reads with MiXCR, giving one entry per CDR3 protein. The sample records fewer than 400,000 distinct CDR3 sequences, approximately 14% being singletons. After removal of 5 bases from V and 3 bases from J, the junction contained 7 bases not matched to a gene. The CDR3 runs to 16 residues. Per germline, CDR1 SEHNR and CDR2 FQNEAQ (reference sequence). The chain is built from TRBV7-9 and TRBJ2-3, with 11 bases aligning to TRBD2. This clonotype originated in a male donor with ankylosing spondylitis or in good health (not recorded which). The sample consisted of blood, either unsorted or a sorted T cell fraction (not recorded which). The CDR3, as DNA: TGTGCCAGCAGCCTCGGGACTAGCGGAGCTACAGATACGCAGTATTTT. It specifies CASSLGTSGATDTQYF.